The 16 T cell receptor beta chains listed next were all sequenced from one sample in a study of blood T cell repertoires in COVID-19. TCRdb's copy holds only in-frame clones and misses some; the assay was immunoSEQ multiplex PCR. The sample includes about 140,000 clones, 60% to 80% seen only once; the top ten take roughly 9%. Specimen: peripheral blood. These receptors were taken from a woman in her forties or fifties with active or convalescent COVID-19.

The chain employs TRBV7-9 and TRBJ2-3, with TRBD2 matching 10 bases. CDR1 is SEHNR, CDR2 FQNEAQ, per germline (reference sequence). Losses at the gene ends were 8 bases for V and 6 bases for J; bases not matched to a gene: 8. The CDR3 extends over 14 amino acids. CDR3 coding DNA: TGTGCCAGCTACGGACTAGCGGAGGGGGATACGCAGTATTTT. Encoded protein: CASYGLAEGDTQYF.

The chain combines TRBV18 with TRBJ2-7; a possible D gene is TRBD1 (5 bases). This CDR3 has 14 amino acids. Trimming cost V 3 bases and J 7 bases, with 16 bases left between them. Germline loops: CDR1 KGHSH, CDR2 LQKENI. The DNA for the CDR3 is TGTGCCAGCTCACCCACTGCTAGGGGTGAAGAGCAGTACTTC. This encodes CASSPTARGEEQYF.

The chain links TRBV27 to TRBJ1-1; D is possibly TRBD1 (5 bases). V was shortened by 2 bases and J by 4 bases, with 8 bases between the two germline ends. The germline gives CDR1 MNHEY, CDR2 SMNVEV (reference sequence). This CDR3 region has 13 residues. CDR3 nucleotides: TGTGCCAGCAGTTTAGGGGCTGCCACTGAAGCTTTCTTT. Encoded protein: CASSLGAATEAFF.

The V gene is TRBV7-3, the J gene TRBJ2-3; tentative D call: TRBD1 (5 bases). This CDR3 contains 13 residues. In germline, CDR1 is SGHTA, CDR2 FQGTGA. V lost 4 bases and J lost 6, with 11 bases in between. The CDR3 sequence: CASSSTGHDTQYF. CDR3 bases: TGTGCCAGCAGCTCTACAGGCCATGATACGCAGTATTTT.

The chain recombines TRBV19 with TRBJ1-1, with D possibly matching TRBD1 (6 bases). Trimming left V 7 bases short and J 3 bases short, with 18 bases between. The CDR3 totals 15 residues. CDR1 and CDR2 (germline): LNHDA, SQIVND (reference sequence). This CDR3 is CASNSPGAIDTEAFF. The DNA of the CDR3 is TGTGCCAGTAACTCCCCAGGGGCCATTGACACTGAAGCTTTCTTT.

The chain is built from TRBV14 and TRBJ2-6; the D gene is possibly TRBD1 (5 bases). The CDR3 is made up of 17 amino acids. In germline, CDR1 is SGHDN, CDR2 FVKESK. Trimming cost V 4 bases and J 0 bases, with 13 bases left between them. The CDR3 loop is CASSRRIDSSGANVLTF. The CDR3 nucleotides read TGTGCCAGCAGCCGAAGGATCGACAGCTCTGGGGCCAACGTCCTGACTTTC.

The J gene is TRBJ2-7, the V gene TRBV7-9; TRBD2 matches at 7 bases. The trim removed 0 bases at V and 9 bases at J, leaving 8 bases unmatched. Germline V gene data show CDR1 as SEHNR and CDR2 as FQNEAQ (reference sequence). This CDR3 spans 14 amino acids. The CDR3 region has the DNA TGTGCCAGCAGCTTAGCAGGGGAGGGATTCGGGCAGTACTTC. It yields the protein CASSLAGEGFGQYF.

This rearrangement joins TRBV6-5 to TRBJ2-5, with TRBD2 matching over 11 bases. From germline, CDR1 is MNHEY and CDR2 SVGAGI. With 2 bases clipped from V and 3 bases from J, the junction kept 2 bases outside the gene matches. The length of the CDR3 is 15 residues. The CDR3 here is CASSYLGLAEETQYF. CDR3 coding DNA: TGTGCCAGCAGTTACCTGGGACTAGCGGAAGAGACCCAGTACTTC.

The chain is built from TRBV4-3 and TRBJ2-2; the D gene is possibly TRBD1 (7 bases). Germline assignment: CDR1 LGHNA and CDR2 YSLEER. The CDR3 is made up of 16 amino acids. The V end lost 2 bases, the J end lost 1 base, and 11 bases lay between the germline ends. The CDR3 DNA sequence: TGCGCCAGCAGCCAAAGGAGGGACAGGAACACCGGGGAGCTGTTTTTT. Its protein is CASSQRRDRNTGELFF.

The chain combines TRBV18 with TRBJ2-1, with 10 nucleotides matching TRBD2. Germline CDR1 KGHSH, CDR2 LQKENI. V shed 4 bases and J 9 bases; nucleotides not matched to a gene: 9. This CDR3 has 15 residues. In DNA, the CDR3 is TGTGCCAGCTCACTCGAGCGGGAGGGGAACAGTGAGCAGTTCTTC. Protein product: CASSLEREGNSEQFF. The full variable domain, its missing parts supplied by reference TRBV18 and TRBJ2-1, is NAGVMQNPRHLVRRRGQEARLRCSPMKGHSHVYWYRQLPEEGLKFMVYLQKENIIDESGMPKERFSAEFPKEGPSILRIQQVVRGDSAAYFCASSLEREGNSEQFFGPGTRLTVL.

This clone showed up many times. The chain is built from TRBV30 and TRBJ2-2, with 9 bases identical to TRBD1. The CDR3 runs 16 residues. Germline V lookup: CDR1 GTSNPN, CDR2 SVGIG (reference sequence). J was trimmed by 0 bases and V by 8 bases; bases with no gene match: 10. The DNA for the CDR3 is TGTGCCGTGCCCACAGGGGGCGTCGCGAACACCGGGGAGCTGTTTTTT. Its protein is CAVPTGGVANTGELFF.

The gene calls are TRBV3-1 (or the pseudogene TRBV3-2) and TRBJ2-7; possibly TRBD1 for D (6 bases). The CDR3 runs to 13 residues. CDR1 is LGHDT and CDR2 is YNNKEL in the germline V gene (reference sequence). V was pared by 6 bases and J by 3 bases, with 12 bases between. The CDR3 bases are TGTGCCAGCAGTCTCAGGGGATACTACGAGCAGTACTTC. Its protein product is CASSLRGYYEQYF.

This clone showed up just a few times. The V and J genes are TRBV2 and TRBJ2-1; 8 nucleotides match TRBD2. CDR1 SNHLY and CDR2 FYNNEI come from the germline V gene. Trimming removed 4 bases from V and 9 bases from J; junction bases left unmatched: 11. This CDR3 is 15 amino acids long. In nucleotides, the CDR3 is TGTGCCAGCAGTGGGACCGGGACTAGGGGCCGTGAGCAGTTCTTC. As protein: CASSGTGTRGREQFF.

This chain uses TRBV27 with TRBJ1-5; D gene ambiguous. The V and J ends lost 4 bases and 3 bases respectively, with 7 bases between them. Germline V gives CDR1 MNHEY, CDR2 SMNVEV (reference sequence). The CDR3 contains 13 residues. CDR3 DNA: TGTGCCAGCAGTTACCAGTACAATCAGCCCCAGCATTTT. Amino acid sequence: CASSYQYNQPQHF.

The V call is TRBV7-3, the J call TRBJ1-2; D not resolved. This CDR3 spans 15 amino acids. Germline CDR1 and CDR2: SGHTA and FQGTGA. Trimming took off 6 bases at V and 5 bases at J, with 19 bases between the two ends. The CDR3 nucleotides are TGTGCCAGCAGTCAATATGCGTCAGGATCTTATGGCTACACCTTC. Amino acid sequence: CASSQYASGSYGYTF.

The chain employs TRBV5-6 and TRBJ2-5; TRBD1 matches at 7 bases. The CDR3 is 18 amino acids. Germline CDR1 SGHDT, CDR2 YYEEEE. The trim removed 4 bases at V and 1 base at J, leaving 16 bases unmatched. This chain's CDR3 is CASSPRGQLQLLQETQYF. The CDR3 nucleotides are TGTGCCAGCAGCCCCAGGGGACAGCTCCAATTGCTCCAAGAGACCCAGTACTTC.